Listed below are T cell receptor beta chains from one sample, sequenced in a study of cytomegalovirus exposure and HLA in healthy donors. Generated by immunoSEQ multiplex PCR, the TCRdb table keeps only in-frame clones and is missing some. The sample includes tens of thousands of clones. Sequenced material: PBMCs. These receptors originate from a male donor in good health and CMV-seronegative. The CDR3 runs from the conserved cysteine through the conserved F or W. The D gene is left open where the match is weak.

V gene: TRBV7-9; J gene: TRBJ1-1; D gene: -; CDR3 protein: CASSLLGTVTEAFF; CDR3 DNA: TGTGCCAGCAGCTTACTTGGAACAGTCACTGAAGCTTTCTTT
V gene: TRBV7-3; J gene: TRBJ2-3; D gene: TRBD2; CDR3 protein: CASSLLAGGGTDTQYF; CDR3 DNA: TGTGCCAGCAGCTTATTAGCGGGAGGGGGGACAGATACGCAGTATTTT
V gene: TRBV6-5; J gene: TRBJ1-2; D gene: -; CDR3 protein: CASSYSGDSNYGYTF; CDR3 DNA: TGTGCCAGCAGTTACTCGGGGGACTCTAACTATGGCTACACCTTC
V gene: TRBV2; J gene: TRBJ2-7; D gene: TRBD2; CDR3 protein: CASSLSGVAYEQYF; CDR3 DNA: TGTGCCAGCAGTCTTAGCGGGGTCGCCTACGAGCAGTACTTC
V gene: TRBV7-9; J gene: TRBJ2-2; D gene: -; CDR3 protein: CASSLPGAGELFF; CDR3 DNA: TGTGCCAGCAGCTTACCGGGAGCCGGGGAGCTGTTTTTT
V gene: TRBV6-6; J gene: TRBJ2-7; D gene: TRBD2; CDR3 protein: CASRAAGGPYEQYF; CDR3 DNA: TGTGCCAGCCGAGCAGCGGGAGGGCCCTACGAGCAGTACTTC
V gene: TRBV18; J gene: TRBJ2-2; D gene: -; CDR3 protein: CASSRSSGRGTGELFF; CDR3 DNA: TGTGCCAGCTCCCGATCTTCCGGGCGGGGCACCGGGGAGCTGTTTTTT
V gene: TRBV4-3; J gene: TRBJ2-5; D gene: TRBD1; CDR3 protein: CASSQGDRGGETQYF; CDR3 DNA: TGCGCCAGCAGCCAAGGGGACAGGGGAGGAGAGACCCAGTACTTC
V gene: TRBV5-1; J gene: TRBJ1-5; D gene: -; CDR3 protein: CASSSPRHF; CDR3 DNA: TGCGCCAGCAGCTCCCCGAGGCATTTT
V gene: TRBV29-1; J gene: TRBJ2-5; D gene: TRBD1; CDR3 protein: CSASPGQGVETQYF; CDR3 DNA: TGCAGCGCCTCCCCCGGACAGGGAGTCGAGACCCAGTACTTC
V gene: TRBV5-1; J gene: TRBJ2-7; D gene: -; CDR3 protein: CASSQTGQGSEQYF; CDR3 DNA: TGCGCCAGCAGCCAAACCGGGCAGGGAAGCGAGCAGTACTTC
V gene: TRBV7-2; J gene: TRBJ1-5; D gene: -; CDR3 protein: CASSAYSSQGAQPQHF; CDR3 DNA: TGTGCCAGCAGCGCTTATAGTTCACAGGGTGCCCAGCCCCAGCATTTT
V gene: TRBV4-1; J gene: TRBJ1-5; D gene: TRBD1; CDR3 protein: CASSPGGSQPQHF; CDR3 DNA: TGCGCCAGCAGCCCAGGGGGCAGTCAGCCCCAGCATTTT
V gene: TRBV30; J gene: TRBJ1-2; D gene: -; CDR3 protein: CAWSQGSYGYTF; CDR3 DNA: TGTGCCTGGAGCCAGGGTAGTTATGGCTACACCTTC
V gene: TRBV28; J gene: TRBJ2-7; D gene: TRBD2; CDR3 protein: CASSPRTSVGSYEQYF; CDR3 DNA: TGTGCCAGCAGTCCAAGGACTAGCGTGGGCTCCTACGAGCAGTACTTC
V gene: TRBV28; J gene: TRBJ2-2; D gene: -; CDR3 protein: CASSYRVGAGELFF; CDR3 DNA: TGTGCCAGCAGTTACAGGGTGGGGGCCGGGGAGCTGTTTTTT
V gene: TRBV7-3; J gene: TRBJ2-3; D gene: -; CDR3 protein: CASSPGTHPTDTQYF; CDR3 DNA: TGTGCCAGCAGCCCCGGGACTCATCCCACAGATACGCAGTATTTT
V gene: TRBV5-1; J gene: TRBJ2-1; D gene: -; CDR3 protein: CASRLTSQGWEFF; CDR3 DNA: TGCGCCAGCCGGCTGACCTCACAGGGCTGGGAATTCTTC
V gene: TRBV5-1; J gene: TRBJ2-6; D gene: -; CDR3 protein: CASSWADSGGFGANVLTF; CDR3 DNA: TGCGCCAGCAGCTGGGCGGACAGTGGGGGCTTTGGGGCCAACGTCCTGACTTTC
V gene: TRBV2; J gene: TRBJ2-2; D gene: TRBD1; CDR3 protein: CASSSRRGRNTGELFF; CDR3 DNA: TGTGCCAGCAGCTCCCGCAGGGGGCGGAACACCGGGGAGCTGTTTTTT
V gene: TRBV7-2; J gene: TRBJ1-1; D gene: -; CDR3 protein: CASSLVSGLNTEAFF; CDR3 DNA: TGTGCCAGCAGCTTAGTGTCAGGGCTGAACACTGAAGCTTTCTTT
V gene: TRBV6-1; J gene: TRBJ1-2; D gene: -; CDR3 protein: CASSELVIIGGYGYTF; CDR3 DNA: TGTGCCAGCAGTGAGCTAGTTATCATAGGGGGCTATGGCTACACCTTC
V gene: TRBV4-3; J gene: TRBJ2-6; D gene: -; CDR3 protein: CASSQAGSGANVLTF; CDR3 DNA: TGCGCCAGCAGCCAAGCAGGGTCTGGGGCCAACGTCCTGACTTTC
V gene: TRBV28; J gene: TRBJ2-7; D gene: -; CDR3 protein: CASSLTLYRGRYEQYF; CDR3 DNA: TGTGCCAGCAGTTTAACCCTCTATCGGGGGAGGTACGAGCAGTACTTC
V gene: TRBV28; J gene: TRBJ2-1; D gene: TRBD1; CDR3 protein: CASSLRDRDSEQFF; CDR3 DNA: TGTGCCAGCAGTTTGCGGGACAGGGATAGTGAGCAGTTCTTC
V gene: TRBV7-2; J gene: TRBJ2-7; D gene: -; CDR3 protein: CASSKDSYEQYF; CDR3 DNA: TGTGCCAGCAGCAAGGACAGCTACGAGCAGTACTTC
V gene: TRBV6-5; J gene: TRBJ2-1; D gene: -; CDR3 protein: CASTSGRIPGNEQFF; CDR3 DNA: TGTGCCAGCACTTCTGGCCGAATCCCGGGCAATGAGCAGTTCTTC
V gene: TRBV5-5; J gene: TRBJ2-7; D gene: -; CDR3 protein: CASSLDPRAYEQYF; CDR3 DNA: TGTGCCAGCAGCTTGGACCCCAGGGCTTACGAGCAGTACTTC
V gene: TRBV5-1; J gene: TRBJ2-7; D gene: TRBD1; CDR3 protein: CASSLRTGGDDEQYF; CDR3 DNA: TGCGCCAGCAGCTTAAGAACAGGGGGCGACGACGAGCAGTACTTC
V gene: TRBV5-4; J gene: TRBJ1-2; D gene: -; CDR3 protein: CASSFVAGGGYTF; CDR3 DNA: TGTGCCAGCAGCTTCGTGGCAGGAGGTGGCTACACCTTC
V gene: TRBV18; J gene: TRBJ2-2; D gene: -; CDR3 protein: CASSPTQGNTGELFF; CDR3 DNA: TGTGCCAGCTCACCAACCCAGGGTAACACCGGGGAGCTGTTTTTT
V gene: TRBV9; J gene: TRBJ2-5; D gene: TRBD1; CDR3 protein: CASSSQGEKETQYF; CDR3 DNA: TGTGCCAGCAGCTCACAGGGGGAGAAAGAGACCCAGTACTTC
V gene: TRBV19; J gene: TRBJ1-1; D gene: TRBD1; CDR3 protein: CASSTTGRITEAFF; CDR3 DNA: TGTGCCAGTAGTACGACAGGGAGGATCACTGAAGCTTTCTTT
V gene: TRBV19; J gene: TRBJ2-2; D gene: -; CDR3 protein: CASSFQGPQAGELFF; CDR3 DNA: TGTGCCAGTAGTTTCCAGGGCCCGCAAGCTGGGGAGCTGTTTTTT
V gene: TRBV6-6; J gene: TRBJ2-7; D gene: -; CDR3 protein: CASSKRDTGAYEQYF; CDR3 DNA: TGTGCCAGCAGTAAGCGGGACACTGGCGCCTACGAGCAGTACTTC
V gene: TRBV28; J gene: TRBJ2-1; D gene: TRBD1; CDR3 protein: CASSSTGTATYEQFF; CDR3 DNA: TGTGCCAGCAGTTCCACCGGGACAGCAACGTATGAGCAGTTCTTC
V gene: TRBV5-1; J gene: TRBJ2-1; D gene: -; CDR3 protein: CASSSRWGDEQFF; CDR3 DNA: TGCGCCAGCAGCTCCCGCTGGGGGGATGAGCAGTTCTTC
V gene: TRBV2; J gene: TRBJ2-5; D gene: -; CDR3 protein: CASREQETQYF; CDR3 DNA: TGTGCCAGCAGAGAGCAAGAGACCCAGTACTTC
V gene: TRBV5-1; J gene: TRBJ1-2; D gene: -; CDR3 protein: CASSPKGDYGYTF; CDR3 DNA: TGCGCCAGCAGCCCGAAGGGGGACTATGGCTACACCTTC
V gene: TRBV6-1; J gene: TRBJ2-7; D gene: TRBD1; CDR3 protein: CASTRTGVEQYF; CDR3 DNA: TGTGCCAGCACCAGGACAGGGGTCGAGCAGTACTTC
V gene: TRBV6-5; J gene: TRBJ1-1; D gene: -; CDR3 protein: CASRAGSLNTEAFF; CDR3 DNA: TGTGCCAGCAGAGCGGGCAGTTTAAACACTGAAGCTTTCTTT
V gene: TRBV5-1; J gene: TRBJ2-1; D gene: TRBD1; CDR3 protein: CASSSTGDPYNEQFF; CDR3 DNA: TGCGCCAGCAGCTCGACAGGGGACCCCTACAATGAGCAGTTCTTC
V gene: TRBV5-6; J gene: TRBJ2-2; D gene: TRBD2; CDR3 protein: CASSLGLAGRLAGELFF; CDR3 DNA: TGTGCCAGCAGCTTGGGACTAGCGGGAAGATTGGCCGGGGAGCTGTTTTTT
V gene: TRBV6-5; J gene: TRBJ2-1; D gene: TRBD2; CDR3 protein: CASRLTSGRGEQFF; CDR3 DNA: TGTGCCAGCAGACTGACTAGCGGGAGAGGTGAGCAGTTCTTC
V gene: TRBV10-3; J gene: TRBJ1-4; D gene: -; CDR3 protein: CATREHNEKLFF; CDR3 DNA: TGTGCCACCCGGGAGCATAATGAAAAACTGTTTTTT
V gene: TRBV6-4; J gene: TRBJ2-5; D gene: -; CDR3 protein: CASSDYQRQETQYF; CDR3 DNA: TGTGCCAGCAGTGACTACCAGCGGCAAGAGACCCAGTACTTC
V gene: TRBV4-1; J gene: TRBJ2-5; D gene: -; CDR3 protein: CASSQGPVRGAQETQYF; CDR3 DNA: TGCGCCAGCAGCCAAGGGCCCGTTCGCGGGGCACAAGAGACCCAGTACTTC
V gene: TRBV2; J gene: TRBJ2-7; D gene: -; CDR3 protein: CASNSQGNYEQYF; CDR3 DNA: TGTGCCAGCAATTCCCAGGGTAACTACGAGCAGTACTTC
V gene: TRBV6-1; J gene: TRBJ1-1; D gene: -; CDR3 protein: CASSGGSLSEAFF; CDR3 DNA: TGTGCCAGCAGTGGTGGCAGTCTCTCTGAAGCTTTCTTT
V gene: TRBV4-3; J gene: TRBJ2-7; D gene: TRBD2; CDR3 protein: CASSQDRTSGDWRGVEQYF; CDR3 DNA: TGCGCCAGCAGCCAAGACCGGACTAGCGGCGATTGGAGGGGGGTCGAGCAGTACTTC
V gene: TRBV9; J gene: TRBJ2-1; D gene: -; CDR3 protein: CASSAPSASYNEQFF; CDR3 DNA: TGTGCCAGCAGCGCCCCCTCAGCGTCTTACAATGAGCAGTTCTTC
V gene: TRBV30; J gene: TRBJ1-1; D gene: TRBD1; CDR3 protein: CAWSRTGGNFF; CDR3 DNA: TGTGCCTGGAGCCGGACAGGCGGGAATTTCTTT
V gene: TRBV7-2; J gene: TRBJ2-2; D gene: TRBD1; CDR3 protein: CASSWTGVDGELFF; CDR3 DNA: TGTGCCAGCAGCTGGACAGGGGTAGACGGGGAGCTGTTTTTT